This T cell receptor beta chain was identified in a study of blood T cell repertoires in COVID-19 (TCRdb year 2020). A note on the overall study: Collaborator samples came from the United States, Italy and Spain and covered acute and convalescent phases of COVID-19. Where HLA class I and class II types were available, the types were taken from metadata supplied by the sample provider, not from assay-based typing. Nearly every sample came with metadata listing a de-identified subject ID, COVID-19 status, age in years and sex. The samples were drawn from the first 160 participants of the ongoing ImmuneRACE study and from 1,254 subjects provided by 6 global collaborators. Deeply sampled blood TCRbeta repertoires from subjects exposed to, actively infected with, or recovered from COVID-19 were included in the dataset. The repertoires were released in a freely available public database intended as a resource for research on the immune response to SARS-CoV-2. The material from the prospective study consisted of cDNA or gDNA derived from T cells, B-cell-depleted T cells, or PBMCs.

Taken from cysteine to phenylalanine, the CDR3 has 14 residues. Of the read, only the CDR3 DNA is kept; its 42 bases are in frame from base 1. V is shortened by 3 bases, J by 4 bases, and the region joining them spans 9 bases. CDR1 SGHAT and CDR2 FQNNGV were looked up in the germline V gene. As regards this clone: It lacks a known antigen. Base quality data are lacking; no much larger clone is found one base away.

In Seattle, one collaborating source enrolled patients while the infection was active and tracked those patients longitudinally over the course of disease. Collaborating institutions collected whole blood in K2EDTA tubes following their own protocols. For TCRbeta analysis, collaborators shipped samples in one of three forms: frozen whole blood, isolated PBMCs, or DNA extracted from either of those sample types. TCRbeta CDR3 regions were amplified from genomic DNA by means of the immunoSEQ Assay, a bias-controlled multiplex PCR. On the authors' methods: The number of nucleated cells in each sample was estimated from the amplification of reference gene primers within the assay. To quantify the absolute abundance of each unique TCRbeta CDR3 rearrangement, sequence reads were collapsed and filtered. For each sample, productive Simpson clonality was calculated as the square root of Simpson's diversity index across productive rearrangements. Drawn from immuneACCESS, this table holds only the in-frame rearrangements with V and J called that TCRdb kept. Clones are partly lost; checked studies trace under half to an unresolved V gene and leave the rest unexplained. V, J and clone size reflect that table, while D and trimming were determined from the DNA. This sample is represented by over 150,000 clones; approximately 83% of them were singletons. Together, the top ten hold about 12% of the sample.

Broader findings and caveats from the paper: The amount of clinical and demographic metadata varied by source and participant and was provided uncurated.

Sequenced: peripheral blood. This chain joins TRBV11-2 to TRBJ2-2; the D region possibly corresponds to TRBD2 (6 bases align). This TCR came from a woman aged 55-69 years with COVID-19, enrolled during active disease. The bases are TGTGCCAGCAGCTTGGTACTAGCCACCGGGGAGCTGTTTTTT. This yields the protein CASSLVLATGELFF.